This T cell receptor beta chain originates from a study of blood T cell repertoires in COVID-19. Study as a whole: Sites in the United States, Italy and Spain provided acute and convalescent COVID-19 samples. From T cells, B-cell-depleted T cells, or PBMCs came the material, which was cDNA or gDNA.

This table comes from immunoSEQ multiplex PCR, and its TCRdb copy is limited to in-frame clones, with some not included. Of about 280,000 clones in the sample, roughly 88% are singletons; the top ten hold more than 7.5%. This CDR3 comprises 15 residues. With 4 bases clipped from V and 4 bases from J, the junction kept 6 bases outside the gene matches. In germline, CDR1 is MNHEY, CDR2 SVGAGI. This clone has just one count. This receptor was taken from a man in his late teens or twenties with active or convalescent COVID-19. The chain couples TRBV6-5 to TRBJ2-1, with 8 bases identical to TRBD2. The material sequenced was peripheral blood. The CDR3 DNA reads TGTGCCAGCAGTTTCTCAGCGGGGGAGTACAATGAGCAGTTCTTC. Amino acid sequence: CASSFSAGEYNEQFF.